Presented here are 15 T cell receptor beta chains from one specimen sequenced in a study of blood T cell repertoires in COVID-19. Sequencing used immunoSEQ multiplex PCR; TCRdb keeps in-frame clones, though not all of them. This sample carries 350,000 to 500,000 clones, 85% to 90% of them seen once, and the ten largest clones take 0.8% to 0.85%. The specimen sequenced was peripheral blood. These receptors came from a man aged 18 to 29 with COVID-19, enrolled during active disease.

This chain connects TRBV6-4 to TRBJ1-5; D unclear. The CDR3 has 15 amino acids. From germline, CDR1 is MRHNA and CDR2 SNTAGT. V was trimmed by 7 bases and J by 4 bases, leaving 17 bases between them. The CDR3 spells CASTVSDWLNQPQHF. CDR3 nucleotides: TGTGCCAGCACGGTCTCAGACTGGCTGAATCAGCCCCAGCATTTT.

This clone showed up just once. CDR3 in amino acids: CASSHQTSGSSYEQYF. In DNA, the CDR3 is TGCGCCAGCAGCCATCAAACTAGCGGGAGCTCCTACGAGCAGTACTTC. The genes are TRBV4-1 and TRBJ2-7, with 11 bases identical to TRBD2. From germline, CDR1 is MGHRA and CDR2 YSYEKL. After removal of 3 bases from V and 0 bases from J, the junction contained 4 bases not matched to a gene. This CDR3 has 16 amino acids.

The chain combines TRBV12-3 or TRBV12-4 with TRBJ2-2; D unresolved. This CDR3 region has 13 residues. With 3 bases removed from V and 6 bases from J, the gap between germline ends came to 8 bases. The chain's CDR3 is CASSFARAGELFF. CDR3 sequence (DNA): TGTGCCAGCAGTTTTGCCCGGGCCGGGGAGCTGTTTTTT.

The gene calls are TRBV5-1 and TRBJ1-1; 9 nucleotides line up with TRBD1. The CDR3 length is 13 residues. CDR1 and CDR2 from the germline V gene are SGHRS and YFSETQ. The V gene end was trimmed by 5 bases and the J gene end by 10 bases; junction bases not matched to a gene: 9. In nucleotides, the CDR3 is TGCGCCAGCAGACAAGAGAACAGGGGGCGAGCTTTCTTT. Its translation is CASRQENRGRAFF.

This chain uses TRBV6-2 or TRBV6-3 with TRBJ1-2; the D is unclear. The V end was cut by 6 bases, the J end by 8 bases, with 10 bases between. Germline V gene lookup returns CDR1 MNHEY and CDR2 SVGEGT. The CDR3 totals 11 residues. The CDR3 nucleotides read TGTGCCAGCAGCCAAGTGCGCGGCTACACCTTC. The encoded protein is CASSQVRGYTF.

This chain links TRBV11-3 with TRBJ1-2; D might be TRBD1 (5 bases). CDR3 length: 15 residues. Trimming shortened V by 4 bases and J by 0 bases, and 12 bases separated the two germline ends. Germline V CDR1 and CDR2: SGHNT, YENEEA. This CDR3 reads CASSSYGTTNYGYTF. CDR3 nucleotide sequence: TGTGCCAGCAGCTCGTACGGGACTACTAACTATGGCTACACCTTC.

Only a few counts were recorded for this clone. This sequence joins TRBV19 and TRBJ1-3, with TRBD1 matching over 9 bases. The ends lost 6 bases at V and 3 bases at J; junction bases unmatched: 6. This CDR3 region has 15 residues. Germline-derived CDR1 and CDR2 are LNHDA and SQIVND (reference sequence). In nucleotides, the CDR3 is TGTGCCAGTAGGGGGACAGGGCGAGGTGGAAACACCATATATTTT. Translating gives CASRGTGRGGNTIYF. Using reference TRBV19 and TRBJ1-3 for the parts outside the CDR3, the full variable domain is DGGITQSPKYLFRKEGQNVTLSCEQNLNHDAMYWYRQDPGQGLRLIYYSQIVNDFQKGDIAEGYSVSREKKESFPLTVTSAQKNPTAFYLCASRGTGRGGNTIYFGEGSWLTVV.

CDR3 region: CASNRDRGGTGELFF. In DNA, the CDR3 is TGTGCCAGTAACCGGGACAGGGGAGGGACCGGGGAGCTGTTTTTT. V is TRBV19 and J is TRBJ2-2, with 10 bases aligning to TRBD1. V trimming: 7 bases; J trimming: 5 bases; junction bases outside the gene matches: 7. This CDR3 has 15 amino acids. Germline CDR1 reads LNHDA; CDR2 reads SQIVND (reference sequence).

V gene TRBV2 combines with J gene TRBJ2-2; unclear D gene. Germline V lookup: CDR1 SNHLY, CDR2 FYNNEI. This CDR3 contains 12 residues. V gave up 4 bases and J gave up 4 bases, with 4 bases separating them. The CDR3 reads CASSGLTGELFF. CDR3 coding DNA: TGTGCCAGCAGTGGGCTCACCGGGGAGCTGTTTTTT.

The gene calls are TRBV6-5 and TRBJ2-2; no clear D gene. Germline V gene data show CDR1 as MNHEY and CDR2 as SVGAGI. With 2 bases removed from V and 0 bases from J, the gap between germline ends came to 7 bases. The CDR3 has 15 amino acids. The CDR3 loop is CASSYRGTNTGELFF. As DNA, the CDR3 is TGTGCCAGCAGTTACCGCGGCACGAACACCGGGGAGCTGTTTTTT.

The rearrangement uses TRBV27 and TRBJ2-5; 7 nucleotides line up with TRBD2. V trimming: 6 bases; J trimming: 5 bases; junction bases outside the gene matches: 9. The CDR3 extends over 14 amino acids. Germline CDR1 is MNHEY and CDR2 is SMNVEV (reference sequence). The CDR3 DNA reads as TGTGCCAGCAGCCCGGGGGGTTGGTACGAGACCCAGTACTTC. Amino acid sequence: CASSPGGWYETQYF.

The chain joins TRBV27 to TRBJ1-1; 7 positions match TRBD1. CDR3 size: 17 residues. Looked up from germline, CDR1 is MNHEY and CDR2 is SMNVEV (reference sequence). The ends lost 3 bases at V and 4 bases at J; junction bases unmatched: 14. DNA for the CDR3: TGTGCCAGCAGTTTGGGGCCAAACAGGGGTGAAGGCACTGAAGCTTTCTTT. Translation gives CASSLGPNRGEGTEAFF.

This clone showed up just a few times. This chain links TRBV7-9 with TRBJ1-4; D perhaps matches TRBD1 (6 bases). The CDR3 sequence is 16 residues long. CDR1 SEHNR and CDR2 FQNEAQ come from the germline V gene (reference sequence). Trimming shortened V by 5 bases and J by 8 bases, and 21 bases separated the two germline ends. The CDR3 DNA follows: TGTGCCAGCAGCCCAGGGGCTCGGACGCAAGACGAAAAACTGTTTTTT. Protein sequence: CASSPGARTQDEKLFF.

The chain carries TRBV30 and TRBJ2-5; 7 nucleotides agree with TRBD1. The CDR3 length is 14 residues. With V trimmed by 3 bases and J by 5 bases, 9 bases remained unmatched. Germline V lookup: CDR1 GTSNPN, CDR2 SVGIG (reference sequence). The CDR3 loop reads CAWRGMTGWETQYF. The CDR3 DNA reads TGTGCCTGGAGGGGAATGACAGGGTGGGAGACCCAGTACTTC.

V is TRBV5-6 and J is TRBJ2-7; TRBD2 agrees at 10 bases. The CDR3 covers 13 residues. V shed 7 bases and J 5 bases; nucleotides not matched to a gene: 6. The germline gives CDR1 SGHDT, CDR2 YYEEEE. The CDR3 reads CASQAGGPNEQYF. The CDR3 DNA follows: TGTGCCAGCCAAGCGGGAGGGCCGAACGAGCAGTACTTC.